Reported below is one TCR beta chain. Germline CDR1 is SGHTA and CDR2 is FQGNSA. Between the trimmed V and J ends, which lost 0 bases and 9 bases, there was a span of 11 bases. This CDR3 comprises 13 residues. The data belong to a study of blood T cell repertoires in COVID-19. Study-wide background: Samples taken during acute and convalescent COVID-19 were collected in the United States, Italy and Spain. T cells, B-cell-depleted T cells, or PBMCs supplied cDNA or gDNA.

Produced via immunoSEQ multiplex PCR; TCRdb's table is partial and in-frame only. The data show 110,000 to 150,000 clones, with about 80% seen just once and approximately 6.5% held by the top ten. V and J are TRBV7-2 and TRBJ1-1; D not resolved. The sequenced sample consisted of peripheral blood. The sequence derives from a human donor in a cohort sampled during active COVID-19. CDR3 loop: CASSLAWQVQAFF. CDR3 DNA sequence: TGTGCCAGCAGCTTAGCTTGGCAGGTTCAAGCTTTCTTT.